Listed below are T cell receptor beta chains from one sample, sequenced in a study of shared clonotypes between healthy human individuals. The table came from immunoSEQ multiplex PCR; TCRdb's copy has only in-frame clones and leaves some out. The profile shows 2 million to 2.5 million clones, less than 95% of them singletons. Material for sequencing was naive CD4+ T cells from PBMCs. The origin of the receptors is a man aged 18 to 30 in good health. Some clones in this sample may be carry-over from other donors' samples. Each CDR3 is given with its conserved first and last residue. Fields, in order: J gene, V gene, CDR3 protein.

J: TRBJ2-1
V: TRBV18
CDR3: CASSPSSGGDEQFF

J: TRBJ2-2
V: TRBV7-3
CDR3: CASSYGSGTGELFF

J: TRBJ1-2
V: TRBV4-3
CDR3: CASSQGWGPGGYTF

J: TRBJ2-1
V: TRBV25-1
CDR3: CASSESAGWNEQFF

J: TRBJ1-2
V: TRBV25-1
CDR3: CASVRVGLYGYTF

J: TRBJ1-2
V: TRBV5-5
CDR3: CASSRKGDRALSRGGYTF

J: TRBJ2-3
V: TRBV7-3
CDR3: CASSLGVSTDTQYF

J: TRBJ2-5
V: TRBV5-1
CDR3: CASSQWQGLRETQYF

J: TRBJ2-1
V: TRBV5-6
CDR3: CASSLKENEQFF

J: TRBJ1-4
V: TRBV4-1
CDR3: CASSHYTGVVFF

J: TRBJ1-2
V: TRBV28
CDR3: CASSLRGRYGYTF

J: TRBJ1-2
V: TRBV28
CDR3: CASSLLGALANYGYTF

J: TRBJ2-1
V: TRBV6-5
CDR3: CASSPAGYNEQFF

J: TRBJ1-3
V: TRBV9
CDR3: CASSVAPAYSGNTIYF

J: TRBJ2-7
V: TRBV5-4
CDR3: CASSSDGLAGLSYEQYF

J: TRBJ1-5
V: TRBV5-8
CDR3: CAAKQGAGSNQPQHF

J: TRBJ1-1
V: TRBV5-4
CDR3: CASSREPQGATEAFF

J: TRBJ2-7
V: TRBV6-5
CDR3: CASSYSGRDNEQYF

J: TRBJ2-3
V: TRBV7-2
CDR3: CASSLAGTGTDTQYF

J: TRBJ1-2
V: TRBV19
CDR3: CASRNLAGRGNGYTF

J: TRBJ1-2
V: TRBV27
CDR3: CASSLQGNYGYTF

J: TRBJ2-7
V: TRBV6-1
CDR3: CASTVDPSLEQYF

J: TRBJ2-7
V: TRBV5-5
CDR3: CASSLLAGTSYEQYF

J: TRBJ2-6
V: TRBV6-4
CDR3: CASSPTGANVLTF

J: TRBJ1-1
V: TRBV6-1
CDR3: CASSEQRALSEAFF

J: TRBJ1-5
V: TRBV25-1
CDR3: CASSGVNSNQPQHF

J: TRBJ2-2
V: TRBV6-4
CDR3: CASSANRLGAGELFF

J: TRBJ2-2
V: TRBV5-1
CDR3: CASSLGDRKNTGELFF

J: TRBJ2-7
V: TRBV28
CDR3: CASSLWMYEQYF

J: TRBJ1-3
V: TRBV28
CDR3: CASSLDRDRVF

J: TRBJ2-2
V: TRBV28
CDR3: CASSGTTEVGELFF

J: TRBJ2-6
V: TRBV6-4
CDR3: CASSDSNPGLAGYLGTGANVLTF

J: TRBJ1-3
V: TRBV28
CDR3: CASSLNRVDTIYF

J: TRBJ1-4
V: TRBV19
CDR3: CASSPEGRKEKLFF

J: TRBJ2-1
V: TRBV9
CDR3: CASSPGTLNVEQFF

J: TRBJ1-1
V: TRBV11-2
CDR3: CASSYFRGTEAFF

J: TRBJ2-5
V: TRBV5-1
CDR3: CASSNFGQGETQYF

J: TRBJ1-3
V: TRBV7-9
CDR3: CASTPLVAAGNTIYF

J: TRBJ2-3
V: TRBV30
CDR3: CAWSGGTSGSADTQYF

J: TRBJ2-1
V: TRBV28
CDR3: CASSRRAANKQFF

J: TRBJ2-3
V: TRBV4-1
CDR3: CASSLNGFQGLSTDTQYF

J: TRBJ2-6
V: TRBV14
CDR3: CASSPGIVLTF

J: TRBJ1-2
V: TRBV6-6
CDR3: CASTPRTGVSDGYTF

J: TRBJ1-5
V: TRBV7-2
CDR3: CASSSSIRGSPTQHF

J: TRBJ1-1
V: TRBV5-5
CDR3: CASRPGRKNTEAFF

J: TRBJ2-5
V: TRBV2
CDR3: CASSEQGTPGETQYF

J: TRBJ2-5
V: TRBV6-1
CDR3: CASSEVRGRWETQYF